The entry below describes one TCR beta chain. These data belong to a study of response to subunit inactivated influenza vaccine. TCRdb redid the calling of the RT-PCR reads with MiXCR, one entry per CDR3 protein. The sample consists of 500,000 to 600,000 distinct CDR3 sequences, around 11% of them appearing once. The CDR3 runs to 14 residues. The germline CDR1 and CDR2 sequences are LNHNV and YYDKDF (reference sequence). The V end lost 3 bases, the J end lost 4 bases, and 10 bases lay between the germline ends. The data also belong to a second study, concerning T cells expressing NK-cell markers. That source reports: UMIs were included in TCR beta cDNA generated by 5'RACE template switching. The TCR beta repertoires originated in sorted CD3+CD56+NKG2C+, CD3+CD56+NKG2C- and CD3+CD56-NKG2C+ T cells. A range of about 1.0-8% of CD8+ T cells consisted of dominant NKG2C+ clonotypes in roughly 6 donors.

The receptor comes from a man between 50 and 59 years old who received an inactivated influenza vaccine. This specimen was PBMCs from blood, taken on the day of vaccination. The chain uses TRBV15 and TRBJ2-1, with D perhaps TRBD1 or TRBD2 (5 bases each). The CDR3 loop is CATSRGRRYNEQFF. The CDR3 DNA sequence: TGTGCCACCAGCAGGGGACGGCGGTACAATGAGCAGTTCTTC.